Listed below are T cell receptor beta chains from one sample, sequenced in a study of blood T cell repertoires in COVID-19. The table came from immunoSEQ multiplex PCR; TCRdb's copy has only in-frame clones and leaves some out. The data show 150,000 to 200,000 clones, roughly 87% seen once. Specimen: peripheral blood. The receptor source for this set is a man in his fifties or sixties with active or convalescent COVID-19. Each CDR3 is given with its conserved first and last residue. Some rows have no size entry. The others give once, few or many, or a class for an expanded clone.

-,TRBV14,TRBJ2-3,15,CASSQRIGRADTQYF
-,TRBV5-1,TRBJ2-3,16,CASTYIGKGVADTQYF
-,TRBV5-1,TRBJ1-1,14,CASRRQGANTEAFF
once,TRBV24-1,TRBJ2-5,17,CATSDPLGELGQETQYF
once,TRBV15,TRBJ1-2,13,CATGTGENYGYTF
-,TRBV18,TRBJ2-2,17,CASSLRGGSMYTGELFF
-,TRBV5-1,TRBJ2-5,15,CASSPTTGAEETQYF
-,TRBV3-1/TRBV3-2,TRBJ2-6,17,CATWGTGGYSGANVLTF
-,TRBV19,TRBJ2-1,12,CASSIWGGEQFF
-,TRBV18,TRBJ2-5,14,CASSPTLGAETQYF
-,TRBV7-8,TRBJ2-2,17,CASSLLGTSGGFGELFF
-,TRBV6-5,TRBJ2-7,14,CASSPQGIKDEQYF
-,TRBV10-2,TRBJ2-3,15,CASKLAGGSTDTQYF
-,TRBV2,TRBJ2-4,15,CASSDRGPAKNIQYF
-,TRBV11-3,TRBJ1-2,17,CASSLDPPVPANYGYTF
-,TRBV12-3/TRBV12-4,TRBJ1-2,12,CASKGGYYGYTF
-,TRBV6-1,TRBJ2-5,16,CASSDDSRADGETQYF
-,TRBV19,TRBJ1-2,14,CASSRTGRSGGYTF
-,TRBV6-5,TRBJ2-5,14,CASSYTTGRETQYF
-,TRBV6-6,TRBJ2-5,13,CASFTGDGKTQYF
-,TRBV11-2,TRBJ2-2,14,CASSGQRNTGELFF
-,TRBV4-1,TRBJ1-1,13,CASSHAGDPEAFF
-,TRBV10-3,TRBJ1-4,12,CAISDDSEKLFF
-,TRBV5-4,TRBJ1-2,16,CASTPAGTGPGYGYTF
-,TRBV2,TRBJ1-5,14,CASSESSGNQPQHF
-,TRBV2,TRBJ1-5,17,CASSGYTTGYSNQPQHF
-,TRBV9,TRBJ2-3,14,CASSVGLAADTQYF
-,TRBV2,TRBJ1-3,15,CASSQDSFSGNTIYF
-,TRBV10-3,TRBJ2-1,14,CAIRADRGQNEQFF
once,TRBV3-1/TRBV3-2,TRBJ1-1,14,CASSQAGFGTEAFF
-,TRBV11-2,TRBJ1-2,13,CASSGTLNYGYTF
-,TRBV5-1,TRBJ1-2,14,CASSLEGEGSGYTF
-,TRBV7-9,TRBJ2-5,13,CASSLGPTETQYF
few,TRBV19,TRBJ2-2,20,CATLGVRGPRKASNTGELFF
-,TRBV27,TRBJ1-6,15,CASSPTGDSNSPLHF
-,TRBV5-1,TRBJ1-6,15,CASSLERTENSPLHF
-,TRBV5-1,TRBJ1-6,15,CASSPAGDRDSPLHF
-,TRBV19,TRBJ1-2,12,CASSITGLSYTF
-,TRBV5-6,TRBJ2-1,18,CASSRLGTTSGGYNEQFF
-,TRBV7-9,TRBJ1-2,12,CASSSQGYGYTF
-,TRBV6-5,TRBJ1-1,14,CASYGGSMNTEAFF
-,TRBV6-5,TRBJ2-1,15,CASSYREGVGNEQFF
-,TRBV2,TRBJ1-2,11,CASSETGLRTF
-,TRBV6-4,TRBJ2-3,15,CASSLRDRDTDTQYF
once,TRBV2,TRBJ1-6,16,CASNSQGGSYNSPLHF
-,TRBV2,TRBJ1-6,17,CASSRLGMTGDSSPLHF
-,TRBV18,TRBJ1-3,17,CASSPRTGTGSGNTIYF
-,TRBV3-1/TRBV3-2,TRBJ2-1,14,CASSQVDSYNEQFF